The 31 T cell receptor beta chains listed next were all sequenced from one sample in a study of blood T cell repertoires in COVID-19. The protocol was immunoSEQ multiplex PCR, while the TCRdb copy is restricted to in-frame clones and leaves out a portion. The data show some 89,000 clones, about three quarters seen once. The sequencing sample was made of peripheral blood. The receptors derive from a man aged 65 to 85 with acute or convalescent COVID-19.

The V gene is TRBV7-8, the J gene TRBJ2-1, with D possibly being TRBD2 (5 bases). Germline V gene data show CDR1 as SGHVS and CDR2 as FQNEAQ. Deletions cut 8 bases from V and 4 bases from J, with 18 bases between. There are 15 residues in the CDR3. In DNA form, the CDR3 reads TGTGCCAGCTGCCCGAGGGCCAACACTTACAATGAGCAGTTCTTC. It yields the protein CASCPRANTYNEQFF.

In DNA, the CDR3 is TGTGCCAGCTCACCACCGTTGGGACAGGGGGCGTATGAAGCTTTCTTT. This encodes CASSPPLGQGAYEAFF. The chain links TRBV18 to TRBJ1-1; 12 bases match TRBD1. Germline V gene data show CDR1 as KGHSH and CDR2 as LQKENI. V lost 0 bases and J lost 7; bases outside the gene matches: 6. This CDR3 contains 16 residues.

The chain has TRBV19 and TRBJ2-2; 9 nucleotides line up with TRBD2. CDR3 length: 18 residues. The J segment lost 5 bases and the V segment lost 3 bases, leaving 13 bases of the junction unmatched. CDR1 and CDR2 from the germline V gene are LNHDA and SQIVND (reference sequence). The CDR3 spells CASSIRLKTGLATGELFF. The CDR3 region has the DNA TGTGCCAGTAGTATCAGACTCAAGACGGGACTAGCTACCGGGGAGCTGTTTTTT. The full variable domain, its missing parts supplied by reference TRBV19 and TRBJ2-2, is DGGITQSPKYLFRKEGQNVTLSCEQNLNHDAMYWYRQDPGQGLRLIYYSQIVNDFQKGDIAEGYSVSREKKESFPLTVTSAQKNPTAFYLCASSIRLKTGLATGELFFGEGSRLTVL.

This chain links TRBV2 with TRBJ1-2; a weak D match, TRBD1 (5 bases). The CDR3 has 12 residues. V gave up 8 bases and J gave up 2 bases, with 9 bases separating them. From germline, CDR1 is SNHLY and CDR2 FYNNEI. This chain's CDR3 is CASSGENYGYTF. The DNA of the CDR3 is TGTGCCAGCTCGGGGGAGAACTATGGCTACACCTTC.

The chain has TRBV19 and TRBJ1-1, with 7 bases that match TRBD1. J gave up 1 base and V 5 bases, and 13 bases lay outside the gene matches. The CDR3 totals 17 residues. CDR1 and CDR2 (germline): LNHDA, SQIVND (reference sequence). The CDR3 here is CASSPGQVIKENTEAFF. The CDR3 nucleotides are TGTGCCAGTAGTCCCGGACAGGTGATAAAGGAGAACACTGAAGCTTTCTTT.

V and J are TRBV7-8 and TRBJ1-6; D not resolved. Germline lookup yields CDR1 SGHVS and CDR2 FQNEAQ. The V and J ends lost 2 bases and 5 bases respectively, with 13 bases between them. The CDR3 covers 16 residues. CDR3 nucleotide sequence: TGTGCCAGCAGCTTACTTGGAGCGGCCGATAATTCACCCCTCCACTTT. This translates into CASSLLGAADNSPLHF.

This chain joins TRBV10-1 and TRBJ2-3; the D gene is possibly TRBD1 (6 bases). CDR3 size: 17 residues. Germline CDR1 is WNHNN and CDR2 is SYGVQD (reference sequence). Trimming shortened V by 0 bases and J by 0 bases, and 13 bases separated the two germline ends. The CDR3 nucleotides read TGCGCCAGCAGTGAGTCGATATTACAGGGTAGCACAGATACGCAGTATTTT. Translating gives CASSESILQGSTDTQYF.

There are a few counts of this clone. The chain is built from TRBV7-6 and TRBJ2-5; 7 bases are a match to TRBD2. The trim removed 1 base at V and 4 bases at J, leaving 6 bases unmatched. Looked up from germline, CDR1 is SGHVS and CDR2 is FNYEAQ. The CDR3 consists of 15 residues. CDR3: CASSLDGLVRETQYF. In DNA, the CDR3 is TGTGCCAGCAGCTTAGACGGACTAGTTCGAGAGACCCAGTACTTC. The whole variable domain, filled in from reference TRBV7-6 and TRBJ2-5, reads GAGVSQSPRYKVTKRGQDVALRCDPISGHVSLYWYRQALGQGPEFLTYFNYEAQQDKSGLPNDRFSAERPEGSISTLTIQRTEQRDSAMYRCASSLDGLVRETQYFGPGTRLLVL.

This rearrangement joins TRBV5-1 to TRBJ2-7; the match to TRBD2 covers 7 bases. Germline CDR1 SGHRS, CDR2 YFSETQ. This CDR3 region has 13 residues. V was pared by 3 bases and J by 0 bases, with 0 bases of the junction left unmatched. CDR3 bases: TGCGCCAGCAGCTGGGACTACTCCTACGAGCAGTACTTC. Translation: CASSWDYSYEQYF.

This rearrangement joins TRBV24-1 to TRBJ2-2, with 7 bases matching TRBD1. Germline lookup yields CDR1 KGHDR and CDR2 SFDVKD. V dropped 4 bases and J dropped 1; count of bases not matched to a gene: 8. This CDR3 comprises 17 residues. The CDR3, as DNA: TGTGCCACCAGTGAACAACCACGACAGGGGAACACCGGGGAGCTGTTTTTT. Translated, it gives CATSEQPRQGNTGELFF.

The rearrangement links TRBV10-2 to TRBJ1-5; TRBD1 might be the D (5 bases). CDR1 is WSHSY and CDR2 is SAAADI in the germline V gene. The V end was cut by 2 bases, the J end by 7 bases, with 12 bases between. This CDR3 is 14 amino acids long. The CDR3 nucleotides are TGCGCCAGCAGTGAGGGCGACAGAAGACAGCCCCAGCATTTT. Protein product: CASSEGDRRQPQHF.

The chain recombines TRBV5-6 with TRBJ1-2; TRBD1 is a possible D gene (6 bases). The V end lost 0 bases, the J end lost 8 bases, and 8 bases lay between the germline ends. Per germline, CDR1 SGHDT and CDR2 YYEEEE. The CDR3 consists of 12 residues. For the CDR3, the DNA is TGTGCCAGCAGCTTGGGGGGGCTCGGCTACACCTTC. Its translation: CASSLGGLGYTF.

This clone occurred a few times. The DNA of the CDR3 is TGTGCCAGCAGCCCTACGGGACTAGTCTACAATGAGCAGTTCTTC. Its translation is CASSPTGLVYNEQFF. The chain uses TRBV7-2 and TRBJ2-1; TRBD2 agrees at 8 bases. Germline CDR1 SGHTA, CDR2 FQGNSA. The CDR3 has 15 residues. J gave up 3 bases and V 5 bases, and 6 bases lay outside the gene matches.

The genes are TRBV4-1 and TRBJ1-1; no reliable D call. With 1 base removed from V and 7 bases from J, the gap between germline ends came to 10 bases. The CDR3 loop spans 13 amino acids. From germline, CDR1 is MGHRA and CDR2 YSYEKL. The DNA for the CDR3 is TGCGCCAGCAGCCAAGCCGACATTTTTGAAGCTTTCTTT. Translation: CASSQADIFEAFF.

V usage is TRBV7-6 and J usage is TRBJ2-3; TRBD1 matches at 7 bases. The J segment lost 3 bases and the V segment lost 5 bases, leaving 8 bases of the junction unmatched. CDR3 length: 15 residues. Germline lookup yields CDR1 SGHVS and CDR2 FNYEAQ. DNA for the CDR3: TGTGCCAGCAGCCTGACAGGGAGACTTACAGATACGCAGTATTTT. It yields the protein CASSLTGRLTDTQYF.

The chain couples TRBV3-1 (or the pseudogene TRBV3-2) to TRBJ2-4; the match to TRBD1 covers 12 bases. With 1 base clipped from V and 8 bases from J, the junction kept 6 bases outside the gene matches. Per the germline V gene, CDR1 is LGHDT and CDR2 is YNNKEL (reference sequence). This CDR3 region has 16 residues. CDR3 protein: CASSQGRDRGLDIQYF. The CDR3 DNA follows: TGTGCCAGCAGCCAAGGACGGGACAGGGGGCTTGACATTCAGTACTTC.

This sequence joins TRBV10-3 and TRBJ1-1; D ambiguous. The CDR3 has 14 amino acids. Germline CDR1 and CDR2: ENHRY and SYGVKD. Trimming cost V 0 bases and J 2 bases, with 7 bases left between them. CDR3 sequence: CAISESPGNTEAFF. In DNA, the CDR3 is TGTGCCATCAGTGAGTCACCGGGAAACACTGAAGCTTTCTTT.

This clone was counted a single time. CDR3 nucleotide sequence: TGTGCCAGCAGCTTGTTTAAGGGGGGGCCACAAGAGACCCAGTACTTC. Its translation: CASSLFKGGPQETQYF. The chain links TRBV5-4 to TRBJ2-5; possibly TRBD2 for D (7 bases). The CDR3 is 16 amino acids. Germline V gives CDR1 SGHNT, CDR2 YYREEE (reference sequence). Trimming left V 1 base short and J 2 bases short, with 15 bases between.

This clone was detected only a few times. The CDR3 bases are TGTGCCATTCCCGGGACAGGGTTAGTTGATGAGCAGTTCTTC. Translation: CAIPGTGLVDEQFF. The chain recombines TRBV6-5 with TRBJ2-1; the match to TRBD1 covers 9 bases. The germline V gene encodes CDR1 MNHEY and CDR2 SVGAGI. The ends lost 10 bases at V and 8 bases at J; junction bases unmatched: 12. This CDR3 contains 14 residues.

The chain recombines TRBV4-1 with TRBJ1-4; 11 positions agree with TRBD1. The CDR3 totals 19 residues. In germline, CDR1 is MGHRA, CDR2 YSYEKL. V lost 0 bases and J lost 7; bases outside the gene matches: 13. CDR3 in DNA: TGCGCCAGCAGCCAAGATGGGGACAGGGGGTCTACTACAATTGAAAAACTGTTTTTT. This sequence encodes CASSQDGDRGSTTIEKLFF.

This clone was seen only a few times. The chain combines TRBV19 with TRBJ2-7, with 12 bases lining up with TRBD2. Germline V gives CDR1 LNHDA, CDR2 SQIVND (reference sequence). This CDR3 spans 13 amino acids. The trim removed 9 bases at V and 2 bases at J, leaving 2 bases unmatched. The CDR3 here is CASRLAGAYEQYF. The DNA of the CDR3 is TGTGCCAGCCGACTAGCGGGAGCCTACGAGCAGTACTTC.

The rearrangement links TRBV6-1 to TRBJ1-2, with D possibly matching TRBD1 (5 bases). The germline CDR1 and CDR2 sequences are MNHNS and SASEGT. The CDR3 is 15 residues long. Trimming took off 0 bases at V and 4 bases at J, with 12 bases between the two ends. The CDR3 region is CASSEAPGSFYGYTF. The CDR3 DNA sequence: TGTGCCAGCAGTGAAGCGCCAGGGTCCTTCTATGGCTACACCTTC.

The V and J genes are TRBV7-3 and TRBJ1-1; perhaps TRBD1 as D (5 bases). Trimming took 2 bases from V and 0 from J, leaving 13 bases between them. The CDR3 sequence is 16 residues long. Germline-derived CDR1 and CDR2 are SGHTA and FQGTGA. The CDR3: CASSLAPGLVNTEAFF. CDR3 DNA: TGTGCCAGCAGCTTAGCCCCGGGACTGGTGAACACTGAAGCTTTCTTT.

The rearrangement links TRBV24-1 to TRBJ2-1, with TRBD1 matching 9 bases. The trim removed 1 base at V and 8 bases at J, leaving 8 bases unmatched. Germline V lookup: CDR1 KGHDR, CDR2 SFDVKD. There are 16 residues in the CDR3. Written as DNA, the CDR3 is TGTGCCACCAGTGATTTACAGAACAGGGGGCCCGATGAGCAGTTCTTC. Its protein is CATSDLQNRGPDEQFF.

The genes are TRBV6-5 and TRBJ1-1; D is undetermined. V was trimmed by 0 bases and J by 0 bases, leaving 8 bases between them. The CDR3 loop spans 15 amino acids. Per germline, CDR1 MNHEY and CDR2 SVGAGI. CDR3 region: CASSYSTPMNTEAFF. DNA for the CDR3: TGTGCCAGCAGTTACTCTACACCCATGAACACTGAAGCTTTCTTT.

The rearrangement uses TRBV7-3 and TRBJ2-7, with TRBD1 identical over 8 bases. Germline V gives CDR1 SGHTA, CDR2 FQGTGA. V was clipped by 2 bases and J by 7 bases; unmatched bases: 7. The CDR3 length is 14 residues. The CDR3 is CASSLSQGAREQYF. In nucleotides, the CDR3 is TGTGCCAGCAGCTTATCTCAGGGGGCGAGGGAGCAGTACTTC.

As to this clone: In the same sample, other DNA sequences code for this CDR3. The chain links TRBV6-5 to TRBJ1-1, with TRBD1 matching 7 bases. J lost 1 base, V lost 5 bases, and 4 bases had no gene match. Germline CDR1 MNHEY, CDR2 SVGAGI. The CDR3 has 14 residues. The CDR3 DNA is TGTGCCAGCAGTCGACAGGGATCGAACACTGAAGCTTTCTTT. This encodes CASSRQGSNTEAFF.

This chain uses TRBV20-1 with TRBJ1-2; D is undetermined. Germline lookup yields CDR1 DFQATT and CDR2 SNEGSKA (reference sequence). The CDR3 has 11 residues. V dropped 5 bases and J dropped 4 bases, with 8 bases sitting between them. CDR3 protein: CSAQATYGYTF. The CDR3 bases are TGCAGTGCTCAGGCTACCTATGGCTACACCTTC.

The chain carries TRBV29-1 and TRBJ2-3, with 10 bases lining up with TRBD2. The germline V gene has CDR1 SQVTM and CDR2 ANQGSEA. With 6 bases clipped from V and 4 bases from J, the junction kept 4 bases outside the gene matches. The CDR3 covers 13 residues. The CDR3 sequence is CSVASGGPDTQYF. CDR3 DNA sequence: TGCAGCGTGGCTAGCGGGGGTCCAGATACGCAGTATTTT.

This clone is a singleton in its sample. CDR3 DNA: TGTGCCAGCAGCTTAGCGGCTAGCGGGAGGTCGCGCGAGCAGTACTTC. Translation gives CASSLAASGRSREQYF. This chain uses TRBV7-2 with TRBJ2-7, with TRBD2 matching 11 bases. CDR3 length equals 16 residues. J was trimmed by 6 bases and V by 0 bases; bases with no gene match: 7. CDR1 and CDR2 from the germline V gene are SGHTA and FQGNSA.

This chain connects TRBV28 to TRBJ1-2; 7 positions match TRBD1. With 0 bases clipped from V and 2 bases from J, the junction kept 6 bases outside the gene matches. Germline CDR1 reads MDHEN; CDR2 reads SYDVKM. The CDR3 totals 16 residues. The CDR3 loop reads CASSLWVQGMNYGYTF. As DNA, the CDR3 is TGTGCCAGCAGTTTATGGGTACAGGGGATGAACTATGGCTACACCTTC.